Each of the 15 T cell receptor beta chains below was sequenced from the same sample in a study of T cell repertoires in cytomegalovirus infection. TCRdb reanalysed the reads using MiXCR and keeps one entry per CDR3 protein. The sample comprises roughly 720,000 distinct CDR3 sequences, roughly 36% of which are singletons, and about 2.8% rests with the top ten. The sample comprised PBMCs. The receptors were sampled from a human donor in good health (CMV status not recorded). Some clones in this sample may be carry-over from other donors' samples.

This clonotype was counted only a few times. J is TRBJ1-4 and V is TRBV27; TRBD1 matches at 7 bases. CDR1 and CDR2 (germline): MNHEY, SMNVEV (reference sequence). The CDR3 is 16 residues long. J gave up 10 bases and V 0 bases, and 11 bases lay outside the gene matches. The DNA of the CDR3 is TGTGCCAGCAGTTTATCCCCTAGACAGGGCGGCGGAAAACTGTTTTTT. Its protein product is CASSLSPRQGGGKLFF. The entire variable domain, with the rest obtained from reference TRBV27 and TRBJ1-4, is as follows: EAQVTQNPRYLITVTGKKLTVTCSQNMNHEYMSWYRQDPGLGLRQIYYSMNVEVTDKGDVPEGYKVSRKEKRNFPLILESPSPNQTSLYFCASSLSPRQGGGKLFFGSGTQLSVL.

The J gene is TRBJ1-1, the V gene TRBV4-1; possibly TRBD1 for D (5 bases). Germline loops: CDR1 MGHRA, CDR2 YSYEKL. Trimming left V 0 bases short and J 2 bases short, with 10 bases between. The CDR3 loop spans 15 amino acids. Written as DNA, the CDR3 is TGCGCCAGCAGCCAAGATGGGGGTTTTAACACTGAAGCTTTCTTT. Protein sequence: CASSQDGGFNTEAFF.

Remarks on this clonotype: A much larger clone lies one base from this, so it may be a read error. This chain links TRBV7-2 with TRBJ2-2; 10 nucleotides agree with TRBD2. The V gene's germline CDR1 is SGHTA and CDR2 FQGNSA. The V and J ends lost 5 bases and 1 base, in that order; junction bases with no gene match: 4. This CDR3 is 16 amino acids long. The DNA of the CDR3 is TGTGCCAGCAGCACTCCTAGCGGGAGGAACACCGGGGAGCTGTTTTTT. Its protein is CASSTPSGRNTGELFF. Looking up the rest from reference TRBV7-2 and TRBJ2-2 gives the full variable domain: GAGVSQSPSNKVTEKGKDVELRCDPISGHTALYWYRQSLGQGLEFLIYFQGNSAPDKSGLPSDRFSAERTGGSVSTLTIQRTQQEDSAVYLCASSTPSGRNTGELFFGEGSRLTVL.

CDR3 sequence reads: CASSPLTGAGNEQFF. DNA of the CDR3: TGTGCCAGCAGTCCACTGACGGGGGCAGGAAATGAGCAGTTCTTC. The V and J genes are TRBV28 and TRBJ2-1; D tentatively reads TRBD1 or TRBD2 (6 bases each). The V end was cut by 5 bases, the J end by 7 bases, with 18 bases between. Looked up from germline, CDR1 is MDHEN and CDR2 is SYDVKM. CDR3 length: 15 residues.

Notes on this clonotype: A read error may explain this, as a much larger clone is one base away. The chain has TRBV7-2 and TRBJ2-2; unclear D gene. Germline values: CDR1 SGHTA, CDR2 FQGNSA. The CDR3 is 15 residues long. The V gene lost 10 bases and the J gene lost 5 bases, with 20 bases spanning the gap. In nucleotides, the CDR3 is TGTGCCACCACAGTGTCCCGGGTGAGGACCGGGGAGCTGTTTTTT. Its translation is CATTVSRVRTGELFF.

The genes are TRBV6-2 or TRBV6-3 and TRBJ1-1; 7 bases are shared with TRBD1. CDR1 is MNHEY and CDR2 is SVGEGT in the germline V gene. This CDR3 spans 16 amino acids. V was pared by 6 bases and J by 0 bases, with 10 bases of the junction left unmatched. The CDR3, as DNA: TGTGCCAGCAGATCGGGACAGACTAACATGAACACTGAAGCTTTCTTT. As protein: CASRSGQTNMNTEAFF.

V gene TRBV6-1 combines with J gene TRBJ1-5; D is unclear. The germline CDR1 and CDR2 sequences are MNHNS and SASEGT. V was trimmed by 3 bases and J by 0 bases, leaving 9 bases between them. The CDR3 is 15 residues long. The CDR3 nucleotides are TGTGCCAGCAGTGACGACCCGGATAGCAATCAGCCCCAGCATTTT. It is translated as CASSDDPDSNQPQHF.

V gene TRBV19 combines with J gene TRBJ1-1; D is unclear. Trimming removed 7 bases at V and 2 bases at J, with 20 bases between. The germline CDR1 and CDR2 sequences are LNHDA and SQIVND (reference sequence). This CDR3 comprises 16 residues. The CDR3 is CASTDPGRGQNTEAFF. The CDR3, as DNA: TGTGCCAGTACCGACCCAGGCCGGGGTCAAAACACTGAAGCTTTCTTT.

The rearrangement joins TRBV14 to TRBJ2-5, with D perhaps TRBD1 or TRBD2 (7 bases each). Germline-derived CDR1 and CDR2 are SGHDN and FVKESK. V gave up 5 bases and J gave up 9 bases, with 19 bases separating them. There are 14 residues in the CDR3. CDR3: CASSKNRGREAQYF. CDR3 sequence (DNA): TGTGCCAGCAGCAAGAACAGGGGTCGGGAGGCCCAGTACTTC.

The sample holds a few counts of this clonotype. V usage is TRBV12-3 or TRBV12-4 and J usage is TRBJ1-2, with unresolved D. Trimming stripped 5 bases from V and 8 bases from J, with 6 bases between. This CDR3 contains 10 residues. CDR3: CASSRRGYTF. CDR3 DNA: TGTGCCAGCAGTCGTCGGGGCTACACCTTC.

The gene calls are TRBV19 and TRBJ1-5; possibly TRBD1 for D (6 bases). CDR1 is LNHDA and CDR2 is SQIVND in the germline V gene (reference sequence). V was cut by 8 bases and J by 4 bases, with 18 bases left in between. The CDR3 runs to 15 residues. CDR3 nucleotide sequence: TGTGCCAGTCTGCCGGGACACAATCGGAATCAGCCCCAGCATTTT. This sequence encodes CASLPGHNRNQPQHF. Drawing the rest from reference TRBV19 and TRBJ1-5, the complete variable domain is DGGITQSPKYLFRKEGQNVTLSCEQNLNHDAMYWYRQDPGQGLRLIYYSQIVNDFQKGDIAEGYSVSREKKESFPLTVTSAQKNPTAFYLCASLPGHNRNQPQHFGDGTRLSIL.

This clonotype has only a few counts. The chain links TRBV6-8 to TRBJ1-2; D gene ambiguous. CDR1 and CDR2 (germline): MNHGY, SAAAGT. The CDR3 length is 15 residues. Trimming pared 0 bases from V and 0 bases from J, leaving 8 bases between. The CDR3 loop is CASSYSGSPNYGYTF. CDR3 nucleotide sequence: TGTGCCAGCAGTTACTCGGGGAGTCCTAACTATGGCTACACCTTC.

The chain has TRBV10-2 and TRBJ2-5; D tentatively reads TRBD1 or TRBD2 (5 bases each). This CDR3 contains 17 residues. Germline V CDR1 and CDR2: WSHSY, SAAADI. V was pared by 2 bases and J by 2 bases, with 18 bases between. The CDR3 nucleotides read TGCGCCAGCAGTGAGGCACCTAAGGGACGGATTCAAGAGACCCAGTACTTC. Encoded protein: CASSEAPKGRIQETQYF.

The chain couples TRBV5-5 to TRBJ1-1; 11 nucleotides line up with TRBD1. CDR1 and CDR2 from the germline V gene are SGHKS and YYEKEE (reference sequence). V was pared by 3 bases and J by 6 bases, with 7 bases of the junction left unmatched. There are 15 residues in the CDR3. CDR3 in DNA: TGTGCCAGCAGCTCGGACAGGGGGCTGATCTCTGAAGCTTTCTTT. As protein: CASSSDRGLISEAFF. Full variable domain (missing parts from reference TRBV5-5 and TRBJ1-1): DAGVTQSPTHLIKTRGQQVTLRCSPISGHKSVSWYQQVLGQGPQFIFQYYEKEERGRGNFPDRFSARQFPNYSSELNVNALLLGDSALYLCASSSDRGLISEAFFGQGTRLTVV.

The chain carries TRBV20-1 and TRBJ2-1; D is possibly TRBD1 (5 bases). V dropped 3 bases and J dropped 8 bases, with 14 bases sitting between them. Germline V gene sequence: CDR1 DFQATT, CDR2 SNEGSKA (reference sequence). This CDR3 spans 13 amino acids. DNA for the CDR3: TGCAGTGCTAGGGGCCAGGGCCACTATGAGCAGTTCTTC. This gives the protein CSARGQGHYEQFF.